Below are 16 T cell receptor beta chains sequenced from a single sample in a study of sequential checkpoint blockade in melanoma. Measured with immunoSEQ multiplex PCR; TCRdb has only the in-frame clones, and not every one. The sample has under 45,000 clones, around four fifths seen once. Treatment in this sample: randomized to nivolumab then ipilimumab (arm A) or the reverse (arm B). Sequences were derived from CD8+ T cells sorted from blood (inferred from file names), sampled from a patient given nivolumab and ipilimumab in sequence. The receptor source for this set is a human donor with melanoma.

The V call is TRBV10-2, the J call TRBJ2-5; weak D call: TRBD1 (5 bases). This CDR3 spans 12 amino acids. The germline gives CDR1 WSHSY, CDR2 SAAADI. Trimming shortened V by 7 bases and J by 4 bases, and 10 bases separated the two germline ends. CDR3 nucleotide sequence: TGCGCCAGCATGAGCAGGGCAGAGACCCAGTACTTC. Protein sequence: CASMSRAETQYF.

Within the sample, this clone is medium-sized (0.01 to 0.1%). The chain carries TRBV5-6 and TRBJ2-7, with D perhaps matching TRBD2 (5 bases). The V end was cut by 0 bases, the J end by 2 bases, with 9 bases between. Germline CDR1 is SGHDT and CDR2 is YYEEEE. The CDR3 spans 14 residues. CDR3 bases: TGTGCCAGCAGCTTGGAACGGGAAACCTACGAGCAGTACTTC. This encodes CASSLERETYEQYF.

The rearrangement joins TRBV5-1 to TRBJ2-5; 11 bases match TRBD2. The V and J ends lost 4 bases and 4 bases, in that order; junction bases with no gene match: 6. This CDR3 is 15 amino acids long. CDR1 SGHRS and CDR2 YFSETQ come from the germline V gene. The CDR3 nucleotides are TGCGCCAGCAGCCCCGGGACTAGCGGAGGAGAGACCCAGTACTTC. It yields the protein CASSPGTSGGETQYF.

J is TRBJ2-6 and V is TRBV4-1; a possible D gene is TRBD2 (6 bases). Trimming took 0 bases from V and 2 from J, leaving 8 bases between them. The germline V gene encodes CDR1 MGHRA and CDR2 YSYEKL. This CDR3 comprises 16 residues. The CDR3 here is CASSQEEGTGANVLTF. The CDR3, as DNA: TGCGCCAGCAGCCAAGAGGAGGGGACTGGGGCCAACGTCCTGACTTTC.

This rearrangement joins TRBV5-1 to TRBJ1-1, with D possibly matching TRBD1 (5 bases). Germline V gene lookup returns CDR1 SGHRS and CDR2 YFSETQ. The CDR3 spans 14 residues. V lost 3 bases to trimming and J lost 1 base, with 10 bases between them. The CDR3, as DNA: TGCGCCAGCAGCTCACAGGCCGGGAACACTGAAGCTTTCTTT. Its translation is CASSSQAGNTEAFF.

The V gene is TRBV6-5, the J gene TRBJ2-3, with D uncertain. Trimming took off 3 bases at V and 2 bases at J, with 12 bases between the two ends. The CDR3 loop spans 15 amino acids. The germline V gene has CDR1 MNHEY and CDR2 SVGAGI. The CDR3: CASSYGGTYTDTQYF. The CDR3 region has the DNA TGTGCCAGCAGTTATGGCGGAACCTACACAGATACGCAGTATTTT.

Comments on this clone: The CDR3 end shows no conserved phenylalanine or tryptophan, and so a read error is likely. The CDR3 loop reads CASSHKPGGDEQYL. The CDR3 DNA is TGCGCCAGCAGCCATAAGCCAGGGGGAGACGAGCAGTACCTC. The chain couples TRBV4-1 to TRBJ2-7; the match to TRBD1 covers 7 bases. The germline CDR1 and CDR2 sequences are MGHRA and YSYEKL. With V trimmed by 3 bases and J by 5 bases, 7 bases remained unmatched. The CDR3 is 14 residues long.

This clone has only one observation. DNA for the CDR3: TGTGCCAGCAGCCAAGACGGTCAGGGGTACGAGCAGTACTTC. Amino acids: CASSQDGQGYEQYF. The chain recombines TRBV4-2 with TRBJ2-7; possible D gene TRBD1, 6 bases. The length of the CDR3 is 14 residues. Trimming pared 0 bases from V and 4 bases from J, leaving 10 bases between. Germline V gene lookup returns CDR1 LGHNA and CDR2 YNFKEQ.

V usage is TRBV15 and J usage is TRBJ2-7, with a tentative D call TRBD1 (6 bases). The length of the CDR3 is 14 residues. The germline CDR1 and CDR2 sequences are LNHNV and YYDKDF (reference sequence). Trimming took 1 base from V and 5 from J, leaving 12 bases between them. The CDR3 sequence: CATSRAGAGHEQYF. The CDR3 nucleotides read TGTGCCACCAGCAGAGCAGGGGCAGGGCACGAGCAGTACTTC.

The chain uses TRBV28 and TRBJ2-7; D is perhaps TRBD2 (6 bases). Germline V gene data show CDR1 as MDHEN and CDR2 as SYDVKM. The CDR3 has 14 amino acids. Trimming took off 5 bases at V and 1 base at J, with 12 bases between the two ends. The DNA for the CDR3 is TGTGCCAGCAGTCGTTGGGGGGATTCCTACGAGCAGTACTTC. It encodes CASSRWGDSYEQYF.

This clone was recorded only once. V is TRBV5-1 and J is TRBJ2-7; TRBD1 matches at 8 bases. The CDR3 is made up of 14 amino acids. After removal of 3 bases from V and 3 bases from J, the junction contained 5 bases not matched to a gene. Germline V CDR1 and CDR2: SGHRS, YFSETQ. The CDR3 region is CASSSGQGFYEQYF. CDR3 bases: TGCGCCAGCAGCTCTGGACAGGGATTCTACGAGCAGTACTTC.

The rearrangement links TRBV5-1 to TRBJ2-7; TRBD1 matches 7 bases. This CDR3 spans 14 amino acids. J was trimmed by 2 bases and V by 0 bases; bases with no gene match: 2. Germline V CDR1 and CDR2: SGHRS, YFSETQ. This CDR3 is CASSLGQGPYEQYF. The CDR3, as DNA: TGCGCCAGCAGCTTGGGACAGGGACCCTACGAGCAGTACTTC. The complete variable domain, with remaining parts taken from reference TRBV5-1 and TRBJ2-7, reads KAGVTQTPRYLIKTRGQQVTLSCSPISGHRSVSWYQQTPGQGLQFLFEYFSETQRNKGNFPGRFSGRQFSNSRSEMNVSTLELGDSALYLCASSLGQGPYEQYFGPGTRLTVT.

The chain recombines TRBV7-9 with TRBJ2-7, with 10 bases fitting TRBD1. V lost 5 bases, J lost 7 bases, and 11 bases stayed unmatched. CDR1 SEHNR and CDR2 FQNEAQ come from the germline V gene (reference sequence). CDR3 length: 15 amino acids. CDR3: CASSPRTGGVEEQYF. DNA for the CDR3: TGTGCCAGCAGCCCACGGACAGGGGGAGTGGAAGAGCAGTACTTC.

The V call is TRBV4-2, the J call TRBJ2-1, with 9 bases aligning to TRBD1. The length of the CDR3 is 16 residues. V lost 0 bases to trimming and J lost 6 bases; unmatched junction nucleotides: 6. Per the germline V gene, CDR1 is LGHNA and CDR2 is YNFKEQ. For the CDR3, the DNA is TGTGCCAGCAGCCAAGAAGCGGGACAGGGTTCCAATGAGCAGTTCTTC. Its protein product is CASSQEAGQGSNEQFF.

The chain uses TRBV6-5 and TRBJ2-1; no clear D. This CDR3 has 12 amino acids. CDR1 and CDR2 (germline): MNHEY, SVGAGI. Trimming took off 7 bases at V and 10 bases at J, with 14 bases between the two ends. The CDR3 loop reads CASKTSGPEQFF. As DNA, the CDR3 is TGTGCCAGCAAAACTTCAGGCCCCGAGCAGTTCTTC.

The chain links TRBV4-1 to TRBJ1-4; a possible D gene is TRBD1 (5 bases). The CDR3 contains 18 residues. Deletions cut 0 bases from V and 13 bases from J, with 27 bases between. Germline loops: CDR1 MGHRA, CDR2 YSYEKL. For the CDR3, the DNA is TGCGCCAGCAGCCAAGAAGCGGGGGACCAGGGATTAGACTCAGGACTGTTTTTT. Amino acid sequence: CASSQEAGDQGLDSGLFF.